A single sample is the source of the 24 T cell receptor beta chains below, sequenced in a study of T-cell memory formation after mild COVID-19. TCRdb re-analysed the 5' RACE reads in MiXCR, keeping a single row per CDR3 protein. The sample yields 35,000 to 50,000 distinct CDR3 sequences, more than 9% seen once. Sequenced material: PBMCs or a T cell subset sorted from them (not recorded which). The receptors originated from an adult woman who had mild COVID-19 (a few samples of this study predate the infection). Cell type and time point are not known.

This clonotype was detected ten times or more. V gene TRBV12-3 or TRBV12-4 combines with J gene TRBJ2-1; TRBD1 might be the D (5 bases). The CDR3 is 13 amino acids. Between the trimmed V and J ends, which lost 6 bases and 4 bases, there was a span of 10 bases. CDR3 DNA: TGTGCCAGCAGCCGCAGGGTGTACAATGAGCAGTTCTTC. It codes for CASSRRVYNEQFF.

This clonotype was detected many times. The chain couples TRBV12-3 or TRBV12-4 to TRBJ1-1; D gene ambiguous. V was cut by 4 bases and J by 4 bases, with 10 bases left in between. The CDR3 has 13 amino acids. The CDR3 region is CASSYLTSTEAFF. DNA of the CDR3: TGTGCCAGCAGTTACCTGACCTCCACTGAAGCTTTCTTT.

This clonotype was seen ten or more times. The rearrangement joins TRBV10-3 to TRBJ2-5, with 8 positions matching TRBD2. J lost 4 bases, V lost 10 bases, and 17 bases had no gene match. Germline V gives CDR1 ENHRY, CDR2 SYGVKD. The CDR3 is 16 amino acids. The CDR3, as DNA: TGTGCCACCGTAGGTGGGGTAGCGGGAACCGGAGAGACCCAGTACTTC. Amino acids: CATVGGVAGTGETQYF.

This clonotype was observed a few times. The gene calls are TRBV3-1 and TRBJ1-2, with D unresolved. Germline values: CDR1 LGHDT, CDR2 YNNKEL (reference sequence). The V and J ends lost 0 bases and 2 bases respectively, with 7 bases between them. This CDR3 spans 14 amino acids. CDR3 DNA: TGTGCCAGCAGCCAAGACTGGCGGAACTATGGCTACACCTTC. Translated, it gives CASSQDWRNYGYTF.

The rearrangement uses TRBV19 and TRBJ2-5; a weak D match, TRBD1 (6 bases). The CDR3 is 15 amino acids. Trimming took off 6 bases at V and 5 bases at J, with 19 bases between the two ends. Looked up from germline, CDR1 is LNHDA and CDR2 is SQIVND (reference sequence). The CDR3 sequence is CASSSRGIPTETQYF. For the CDR3, the DNA is TGTGCCAGTAGCTCGAGGGGGATCCCTACCGAGACCCAGTACTTC.

The J gene is TRBJ2-5, the V gene TRBV5-1; D uncertain. Germline loops: CDR1 SGHRS, CDR2 YFSETQ. The CDR3 length is 13 residues. V was shortened by 3 bases and J by 5 bases, with 11 bases between the two germline ends. The DNA of the CDR3 is TGCGCCAGCAGCTATCTAAAGACGGAGACCCAGTACTTC. It encodes CASSYLKTETQYF.

In this sample, this clonotype turned up a few times. The rearrangement uses TRBV24-1 and TRBJ2-5; tentative D call: TRBD2 (6 bases). Germline V gives CDR1 KGHDR, CDR2 SFDVKD. Trimming removed 9 bases at V and 4 bases at J, with 20 bases between. There are 15 residues in the CDR3. The CDR3 here is CATASREALGETQYF. For the CDR3, the DNA is TGTGCCACCGCCTCGAGGGAGGCCCTGGGAGAGACCCAGTACTTC.

This clonotype was detected many times. This chain links TRBV7-9 with TRBJ2-4; 7 bases are shared with TRBD1. The germline gives CDR1 SEHNR, CDR2 FQNEAQ (reference sequence). After removal of 3 bases from V and 13 bases from J, the junction contained 12 bases not matched to a gene. CDR3 length: 14 residues. For the CDR3, the DNA is TGTGCCAGCAGCTTCGAAGGACAGGCTGCTTGGCAGTACTTC. This codes for CASSFEGQAAWQYF.

The chain joins TRBV18 to TRBJ1-2; D is unclear. Trimming shortened V by 1 base and J by 0 bases, and 9 bases separated the two germline ends. From germline, CDR1 is KGHSH and CDR2 LQKENI. CDR3 length: 15 residues. The DNA of the CDR3 is TGTGCCAGCTCACCACGGCAGTTGACTAACTATGGCTACACCTTC. It yields the protein CASSPRQLTNYGYTF.

This rearrangement joins TRBV5-8 to TRBJ2-1; 7 bases agree with TRBD1. V was clipped by 4 bases and J by 4 bases; unmatched bases: 8. The CDR3 consists of 15 residues. Germline loops: CDR1 SGHTS, CDR2 YDEGEE. CDR3 in amino acids: CASSLGQKIYNEQFF. The CDR3 DNA reads TGTGCCAGCAGCCTGGGACAGAAAATATACAATGAGCAGTTCTTC.

V and J are TRBV18 and TRBJ2-2, with D maybe TRBD2 (5 bases). This CDR3 has 16 amino acids. V was clipped by 2 bases and J by 2 bases, with 12 bases between them. Germline values: CDR1 KGHSH, CDR2 LQKENI. The CDR3 loop reads CASSPGSQTNTGELFF. The CDR3 coding sequence is TGTGCCAGCTCACCAGGGAGTCAGACAAACACCGGGGAGCTGTTTTTT.

This clonotype has more than one count but fewer than ten. The V call is TRBV29-1, the J call TRBJ1-1; no reliable D call. V shed 7 bases and J shed 3 bases, with 9 bases lying between them. The CDR3 is made up of 11 amino acids. Germline V gene data show CDR1 as SQVTM and CDR2 as ANQGSEA. The CDR3: CSGKRDTEAFF. CDR3 coding DNA: TGCAGCGGGAAGAGAGACACTGAAGCTTTCTTT.

V usage is TRBV2 and J usage is TRBJ2-3; TRBD2 aligns across 9 bases. The V gene end was trimmed by 3 bases and the J gene end by 5 bases; junction bases not matched to a gene: 9. Germline lookup yields CDR1 SNHLY and CDR2 FYNNEI. The CDR3 totals 16 residues. This chain's CDR3 is CASSDRREGMGDTQYF. CDR3 in DNA: TGTGCCAGCAGTGATCGGCGGGAGGGCATGGGAGATACGCAGTATTTT.

The chain links TRBV6-1 to TRBJ2-1, with TRBD2 identical over 9 bases. The V segment lost 1 base and the J segment 2 bases; nucleotides outside the gene matches: 3. The CDR3 covers 16 residues. From germline, CDR1 is MNHNS and CDR2 SASEGT. The CDR3 reads CASSEEAGGPYNEQFF. In DNA form, the CDR3 reads TGTGCCAGCAGTGAAGAAGCGGGGGGACCCTACAATGAGCAGTTCTTC.

J is TRBJ2-1 and V is TRBV30; tentatively, D is TRBD1 (6 bases). Germline values: CDR1 GTSNPN, CDR2 SVGIG (reference sequence). V was clipped by 0 bases and J by 9 bases, with 12 bases between them. The CDR3 spans 13 residues. CDR3 bases: TGTGCCTGGAGTGTAGAATTGGGGGCTGAGCAGTTCTTC. This codes for CAWSVELGAEQFF. The full variable domain, completed using reference TRBV30 and TRBJ2-1, is SQTIHQWPATLVQPVGSPLSLECTVEGTSNPNLYWYRQAAGRGLQLLFYSVGIGQISSEVPQNLSASRPQDRQFILSSKKLLLSDSGFYLCAWSVELGAEQFFGPGTRLTVL.

This clonotype was recorded many times. The chain recombines TRBV7-2 with TRBJ2-3; D remains ambiguous. Trimming took 2 bases from V and 5 from J, leaving 11 bases between them. Looked up from germline, CDR1 is SGHTA and CDR2 is FQGNSA. The CDR3 covers 14 residues. CDR3 region: CASSLSLLVDTQYF. As DNA, the CDR3 is TGTGCCAGCAGCTTATCGTTGCTGGTAGATACGCAGTATTTT.

The chain combines TRBV5-1 with TRBJ1-1; D is ambiguous. The V and J ends lost 2 bases and 0 bases respectively, with 5 bases between them. Germline V lookup: CDR1 SGHRS, CDR2 YFSETQ. The CDR3 has 13 residues. Written as DNA, the CDR3 is TGCGCCAGCAGCTTCGTTGTGAACACTGAAGCTTTCTTT. It specifies CASSFVVNTEAFF.

This clonotype was detected only a few times. The rearrangement joins TRBV6-2 or TRBV6-3 to TRBJ1-5; 9 nucleotides match TRBD1. Germline V CDR1 and CDR2: MNHEY, SVGEGT. This CDR3 is built from 17 residues. Unmatched junction bases numbered 10, after V lost 7 bases and J lost 0 bases. In DNA form, the CDR3 reads TGTGCCAGCACACCGGGACAGGGACATTATAGCAATCAGCCCCAGCATTTT. Translating it yields CASTPGQGHYSNQPQHF.

The chain carries TRBV20-1 and TRBJ1-1; D perhaps matches TRBD1 (6 bases). Trimming shortened V by 4 bases and J by 4 bases, and 22 bases separated the two germline ends. CDR1 and CDR2 (germline): DFQATT, SNEGSKA (reference sequence). The length of the CDR3 is 16 residues. CDR3 nucleotides: TGCAGTGCTATACTACGAACAGGGCCCGTGAGCACTGAAGCTTTCTTT. This codes for CSAILRTGPVSTEAFF.

The V gene is TRBV5-1, the J gene TRBJ2-2; the D is unclear. In germline, CDR1 is SGHRS, CDR2 YFSETQ. This CDR3 comprises 16 residues. Trimming took 0 bases from V and 5 from J, leaving 14 bases between them. This CDR3 reads CASSLESTSGTGELFF. CDR3 DNA sequence: TGCGCCAGCAGCTTGGAGTCCACGTCCGGAACCGGGGAGCTGTTTTTT.

This clonotype has at least ten counts. This rearrangement joins TRBV12-3 or TRBV12-4 to TRBJ2-3, with TRBD1 identical over 9 bases. After removal of 8 bases from V and 1 base from J, the junction contained 4 bases not matched to a gene. CDR3 size: 14 residues. The CDR3 protein is CASRRTGGTDTQYF. The DNA of the CDR3 is TGTGCCAGCCGCCGGACAGGGGGCACAGATACGCAGTATTTT.

This clonotype was observed at least ten times. This sequence joins TRBV4-1 and TRBJ2-3; possible D gene TRBD2, 5 bases. With 4 bases removed from V and 0 bases from J, the gap between germline ends came to 11 bases. Germline-derived CDR1 and CDR2 are MGHRA and YSYEKL. CDR3 length equals 15 residues. For the CDR3, the DNA is TGCGCCAGCAGCCGGAGTAGCGCTAGCACAGATACGCAGTATTTT. It codes for CASSRSSASTDTQYF.

This clonotype came up a few times. The chain links TRBV20-1 to TRBJ1-1; D is possibly TRBD1 (5 bases). Trimming cost V 8 bases and J 2 bases, with 12 bases left between them. CDR1 is DFQATT, CDR2 SNEGSKA, per germline (reference sequence). This CDR3 region has 12 residues. CDR3 in amino acids: CSIGQGNTEAFF. The CDR3 region has the DNA TGCAGTATAGGGCAGGGAAACACTGAAGCTTTCTTT.

The sample holds many counts of this clonotype. V usage is TRBV18 and J usage is TRBJ2-2; D uncertain. The CDR3 runs to 15 residues. V shed 5 bases and J shed 1 base, with 11 bases lying between them. In germline, CDR1 is KGHSH, CDR2 LQKENI. The CDR3: CASSGRDLNTGELFF. In nucleotides, the CDR3 is TGTGCCAGCTCAGGCAGAGACCTGAACACCGGGGAGCTGTTTTTT.